This T cell receptor beta chain is from a study of blood T cell repertoires in COVID-19. About the research overall: Specimens from acute and convalescent COVID-19 originated in the United States, Italy and Spain. T cells, B-cell-depleted T cells, or PBMCs supplied cDNA or gDNA.

Germline V gene data show CDR1 as SGDLS and CDR2 as YYNGEE. CDR3 length: 15 residues. V shed 0 bases and J 6 bases; nucleotides not matched to a gene: 3. Original data processing: Counts of nucleated cells, estimated from reference gene primer amplification, were obtained. Here immunoSEQ multiplex PCR was the method, and the copy in TCRdb shows in-frame clones only, minus some. V and J calls and clone size are as listed in that table; D and trimming were resolved from the DNA. This sample carries around 250,000 clones, roughly 80% of them seen once, and the ten largest clones take roughly 3.4%. The sample consisted of peripheral blood. The origin of this receptor is a woman younger than 30 with acute or convalescent COVID-19. This chain links TRBV9 with TRBJ2-1, with 10 nucleotides matching TRBD2. CDR3 in amino acids: CASSVARTSGNEQFF. Written as DNA, the CDR3 is TGTGCCAGCAGCGTAGCCAGGACTAGCGGCAATGAGCAGTTCTTC.